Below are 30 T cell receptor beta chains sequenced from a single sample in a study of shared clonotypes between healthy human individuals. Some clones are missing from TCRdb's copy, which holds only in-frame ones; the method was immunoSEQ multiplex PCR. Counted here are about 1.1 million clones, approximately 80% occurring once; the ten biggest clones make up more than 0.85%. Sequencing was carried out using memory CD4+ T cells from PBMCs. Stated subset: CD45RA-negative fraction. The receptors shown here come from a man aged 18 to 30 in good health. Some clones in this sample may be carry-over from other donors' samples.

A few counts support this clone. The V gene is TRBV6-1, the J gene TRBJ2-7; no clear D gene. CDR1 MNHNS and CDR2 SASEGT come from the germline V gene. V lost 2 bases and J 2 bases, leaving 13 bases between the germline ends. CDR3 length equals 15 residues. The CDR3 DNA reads TGTGCCAGCAGTGAAATGCGGTTATTAACCTACGAGCAGTACTTC. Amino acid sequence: CASSEMRLLTYEQYF.

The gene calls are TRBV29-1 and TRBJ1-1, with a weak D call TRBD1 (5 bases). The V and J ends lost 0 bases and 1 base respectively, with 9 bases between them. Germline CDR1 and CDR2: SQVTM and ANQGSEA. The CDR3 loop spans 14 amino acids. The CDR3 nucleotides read TGCAGCGTTGAAGATGTGGGGCAGAACACTGAAGCTTTCTTT. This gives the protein CSVEDVGQNTEAFF.

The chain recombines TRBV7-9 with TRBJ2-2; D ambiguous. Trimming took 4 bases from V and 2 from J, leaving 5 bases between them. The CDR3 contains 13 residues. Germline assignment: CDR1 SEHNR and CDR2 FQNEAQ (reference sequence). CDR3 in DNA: TGTGCCAGCAGCTACCAAAACACCGGGGAGCTGTTTTTT. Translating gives CASSYQNTGELFF.

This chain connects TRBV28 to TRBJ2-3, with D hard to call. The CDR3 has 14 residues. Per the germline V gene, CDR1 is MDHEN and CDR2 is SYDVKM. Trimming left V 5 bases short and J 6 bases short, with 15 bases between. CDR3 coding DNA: TGTGCCAGCAGTGCCCCGTGGGCGTCGGATACGCAGTATTTT. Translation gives CASSAPWASDTQYF.

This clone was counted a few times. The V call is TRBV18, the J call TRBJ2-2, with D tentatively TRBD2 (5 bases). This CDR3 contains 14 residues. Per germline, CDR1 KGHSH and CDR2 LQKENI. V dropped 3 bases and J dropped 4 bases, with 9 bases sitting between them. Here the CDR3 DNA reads TGTGCCAGCTCACCTCAGCGGCCCACCGGGGAGCTGTTTTTT. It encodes CASSPQRPTGELFF.

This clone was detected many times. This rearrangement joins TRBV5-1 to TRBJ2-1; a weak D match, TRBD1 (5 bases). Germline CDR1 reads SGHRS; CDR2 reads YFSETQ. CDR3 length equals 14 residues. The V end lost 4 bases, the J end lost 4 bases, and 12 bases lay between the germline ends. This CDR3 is CASSQTSGYNEQFF. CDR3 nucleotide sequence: TGCGCCAGCAGCCAGACGTCAGGGTACAATGAGCAGTTCTTC.

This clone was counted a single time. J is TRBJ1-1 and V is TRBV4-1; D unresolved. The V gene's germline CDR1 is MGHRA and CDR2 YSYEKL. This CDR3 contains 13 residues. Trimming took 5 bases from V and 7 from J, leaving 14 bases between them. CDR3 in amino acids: CASSSGAPVEAFF. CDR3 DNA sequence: TGCGCCAGCAGCAGCGGTGCCCCCGTTGAAGCTTTCTTT.

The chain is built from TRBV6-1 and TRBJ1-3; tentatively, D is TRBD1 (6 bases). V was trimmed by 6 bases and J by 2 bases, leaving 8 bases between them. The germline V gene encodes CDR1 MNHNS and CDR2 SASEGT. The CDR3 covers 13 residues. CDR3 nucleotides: TGTGCCAGCAGGGAGGGGGCTGGAAACACCATATATTTT. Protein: CASREGAGNTIYF.

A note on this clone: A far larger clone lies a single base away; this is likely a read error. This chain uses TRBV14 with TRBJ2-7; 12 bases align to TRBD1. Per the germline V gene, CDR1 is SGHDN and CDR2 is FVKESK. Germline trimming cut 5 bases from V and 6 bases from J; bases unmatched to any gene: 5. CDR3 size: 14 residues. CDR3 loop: CASSVRDRGREQYF. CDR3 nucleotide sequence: TGTGCCAGCAGCGTCCGGGACAGGGGGCGCGAGCAGTACTTC.

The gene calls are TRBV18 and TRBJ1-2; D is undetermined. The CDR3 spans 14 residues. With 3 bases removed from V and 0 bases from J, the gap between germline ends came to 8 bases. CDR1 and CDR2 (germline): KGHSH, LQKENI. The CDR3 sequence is CASSPPGSNYGYTF. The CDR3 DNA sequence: TGTGCCAGCTCACCCCCGGGGTCTAACTATGGCTACACCTTC.

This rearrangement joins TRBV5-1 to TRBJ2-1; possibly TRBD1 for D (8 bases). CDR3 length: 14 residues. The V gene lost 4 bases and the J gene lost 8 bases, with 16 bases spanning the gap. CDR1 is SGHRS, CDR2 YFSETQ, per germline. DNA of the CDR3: TGCGCCAGCAGCCCAGGACAGGGAGGGGATGAGCAGTTCTTC. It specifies CASSPGQGGDEQFF.

CDR3 bases: TGTGCCACCCGGGGTTTCTCCTACAATGAGCAGTTCTTC. The encoded protein is CATRGFSYNEQFF. The chain couples TRBV27 to TRBJ2-1; perhaps TRBD2 as D (5 bases). Germline V gives CDR1 MNHEY, CDR2 SMNVEV (reference sequence). This CDR3 has 13 amino acids. The ends were cut back, 10 bases at V and 0 bases at J, with 10 bases in the middle.

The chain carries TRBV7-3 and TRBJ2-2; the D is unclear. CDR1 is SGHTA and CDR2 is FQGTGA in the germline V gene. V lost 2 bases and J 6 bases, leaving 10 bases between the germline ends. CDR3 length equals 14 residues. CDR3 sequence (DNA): TGTGCCAGCAGCTTATCTAAGGAATCCGGGGAGCTGTTTTTT. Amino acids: CASSLSKESGELFF.

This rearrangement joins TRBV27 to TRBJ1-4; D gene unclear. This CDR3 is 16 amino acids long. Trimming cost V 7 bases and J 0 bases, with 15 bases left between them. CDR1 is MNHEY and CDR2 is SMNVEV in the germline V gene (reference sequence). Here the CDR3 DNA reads TGTGCCAGCAAGCGGGGAGGCATTGCAACTAATGAAAAACTGTTTTTT. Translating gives CASKRGGIATNEKLFF.

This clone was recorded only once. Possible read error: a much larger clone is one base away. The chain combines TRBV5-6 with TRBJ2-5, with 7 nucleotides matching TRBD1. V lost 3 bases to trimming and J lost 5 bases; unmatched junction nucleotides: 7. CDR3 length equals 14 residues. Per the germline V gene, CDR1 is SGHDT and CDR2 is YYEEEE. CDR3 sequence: CASSSPTGLETQYF. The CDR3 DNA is TGTGCCAGCAGCTCTCCGACAGGGTTGGAGACCCAGTACTTC.

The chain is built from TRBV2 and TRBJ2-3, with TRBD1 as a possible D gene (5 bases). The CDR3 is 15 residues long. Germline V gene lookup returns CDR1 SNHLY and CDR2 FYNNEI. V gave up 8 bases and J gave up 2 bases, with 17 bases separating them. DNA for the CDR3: TGTGCCAGCGGAATGAATAGGGGTGCCACAGATACGCAGTATTTT. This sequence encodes CASGMNRGATDTQYF.

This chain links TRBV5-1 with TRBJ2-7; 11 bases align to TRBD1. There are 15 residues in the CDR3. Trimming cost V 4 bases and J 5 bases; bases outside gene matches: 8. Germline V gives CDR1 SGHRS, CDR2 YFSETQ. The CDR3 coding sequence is TGCGCCAGCAGCCGAAAGGGACAGGGGGTTAACGAGCAGTACTTC. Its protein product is CASSRKGQGVNEQYF.

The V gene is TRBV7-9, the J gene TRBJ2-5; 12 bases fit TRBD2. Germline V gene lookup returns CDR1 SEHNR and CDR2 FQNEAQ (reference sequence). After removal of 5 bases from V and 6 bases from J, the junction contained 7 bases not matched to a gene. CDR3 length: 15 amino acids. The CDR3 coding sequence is TGTGCCAGCAGCCCCAATCTAGCGGGAGGGAAGACCCAGTACTTC. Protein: CASSPNLAGGKTQYF.

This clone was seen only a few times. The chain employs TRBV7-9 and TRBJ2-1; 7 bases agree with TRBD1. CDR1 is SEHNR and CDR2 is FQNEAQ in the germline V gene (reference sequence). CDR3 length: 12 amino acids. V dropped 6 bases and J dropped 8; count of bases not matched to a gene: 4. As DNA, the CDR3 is TGTGCCAGCAGAAGGACAGGCGATGAGCAGTTCTTC. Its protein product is CASRRTGDEQFF.

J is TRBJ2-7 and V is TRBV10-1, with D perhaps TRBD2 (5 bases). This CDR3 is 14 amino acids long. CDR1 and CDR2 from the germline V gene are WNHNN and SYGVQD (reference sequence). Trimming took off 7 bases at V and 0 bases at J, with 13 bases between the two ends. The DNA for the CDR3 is TGCGCCAGCATGACGACTGGGAGCTCCTACGAGCAGTACTTC. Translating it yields CASMTTGSSYEQYF.

In DNA, the CDR3 is TGTGCCAGCAGTTCCGGGACTCGCTATGGCTACACCTTC. Its translation is CASSSGTRYGYTF. The genes are TRBV28 and TRBJ1-2, with a possible D match to TRBD1 (5 bases). This CDR3 is built from 13 residues. Germline V gives CDR1 MDHEN, CDR2 SYDVKM. Deletions cut 4 bases from V and 4 bases from J, with 10 bases between.

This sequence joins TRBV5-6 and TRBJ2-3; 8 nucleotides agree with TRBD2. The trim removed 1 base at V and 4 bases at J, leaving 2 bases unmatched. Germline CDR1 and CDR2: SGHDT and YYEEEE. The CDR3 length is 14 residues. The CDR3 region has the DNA TGTGCCAGCAGCTTGACTAGCGGTTCAGATACGCAGTATTTT. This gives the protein CASSLTSGSDTQYF.

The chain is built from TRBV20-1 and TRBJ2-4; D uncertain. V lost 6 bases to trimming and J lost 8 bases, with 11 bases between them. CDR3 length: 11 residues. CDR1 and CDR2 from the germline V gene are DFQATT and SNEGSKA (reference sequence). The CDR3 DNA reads TGCAGTGCCTTATCGCTGGACATTCAGTACTTC. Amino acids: CSALSLDIQYF.

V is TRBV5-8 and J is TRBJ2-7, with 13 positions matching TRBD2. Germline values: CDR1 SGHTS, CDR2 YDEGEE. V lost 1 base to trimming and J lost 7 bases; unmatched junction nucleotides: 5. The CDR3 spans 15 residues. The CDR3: CASSLRLAGGREQYF. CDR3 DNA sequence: TGTGCCAGCAGCTTGAGACTAGCGGGAGGCAGGGAGCAGTACTTC.

Here the CDR3 DNA reads TGTGCCTGGAGTGTACTTCTTGTTCGGCCCGGGGAGCTGTTTTTT. Translating gives CAWSVLLVRPGELFF. This chain links TRBV30 with TRBJ2-2; D unresolved. The CDR3 loop spans 15 amino acids. Trimming stripped 0 bases from V and 6 bases from J, with 14 bases between. CDR1 and CDR2 (germline): GTSNPN, SVGIG (reference sequence).

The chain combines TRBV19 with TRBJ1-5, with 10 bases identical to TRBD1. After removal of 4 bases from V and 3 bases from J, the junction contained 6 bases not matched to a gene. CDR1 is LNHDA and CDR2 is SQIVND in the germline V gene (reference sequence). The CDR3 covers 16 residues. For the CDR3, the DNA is TGTGCCAGTAGTAGCAGGACAGGGGGATACAATCAGCCCCAGCATTTT. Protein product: CASSSRTGGYNQPQHF.

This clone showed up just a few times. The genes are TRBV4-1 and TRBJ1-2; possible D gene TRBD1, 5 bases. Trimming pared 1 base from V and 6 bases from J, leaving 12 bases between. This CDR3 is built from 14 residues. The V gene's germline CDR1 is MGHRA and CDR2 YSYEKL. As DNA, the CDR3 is TGCGCCAGCAGCCAAGTGGGGGGAAAGGATGGCTACACCTTC. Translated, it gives CASSQVGGKDGYTF.

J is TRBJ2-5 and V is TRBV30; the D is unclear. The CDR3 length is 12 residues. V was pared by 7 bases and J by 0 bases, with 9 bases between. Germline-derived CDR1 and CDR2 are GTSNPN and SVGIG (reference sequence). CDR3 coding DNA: TGTGCCTTGACACGGTACCAAGAGACCCAGTACTTC. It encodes CALTRYQETQYF.

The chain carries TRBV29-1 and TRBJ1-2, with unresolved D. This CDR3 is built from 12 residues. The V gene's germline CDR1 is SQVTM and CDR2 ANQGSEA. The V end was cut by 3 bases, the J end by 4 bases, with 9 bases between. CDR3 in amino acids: CSVDSRFYGYTF. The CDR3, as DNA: TGCAGCGTTGATAGCCGCTTCTATGGCTACACCTTC.

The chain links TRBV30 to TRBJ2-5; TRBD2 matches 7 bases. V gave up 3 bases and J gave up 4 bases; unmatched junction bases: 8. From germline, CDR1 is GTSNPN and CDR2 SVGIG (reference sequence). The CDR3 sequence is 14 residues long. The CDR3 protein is CAWRLAGFRETQYF. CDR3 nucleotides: TGTGCCTGGAGGTTAGCGGGCTTTCGAGAGACCCAGTACTTC. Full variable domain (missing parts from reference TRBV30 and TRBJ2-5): SQTIHQWPATLVQPVGSPLSLECTVEGTSNPNLYWYRQAAGRGLQLLFYSVGIGQISSEVPQNLSASRPQDRQFILSSKKLLLSDSGFYLCAWRLAGFRETQYFGPGTRLLVL.